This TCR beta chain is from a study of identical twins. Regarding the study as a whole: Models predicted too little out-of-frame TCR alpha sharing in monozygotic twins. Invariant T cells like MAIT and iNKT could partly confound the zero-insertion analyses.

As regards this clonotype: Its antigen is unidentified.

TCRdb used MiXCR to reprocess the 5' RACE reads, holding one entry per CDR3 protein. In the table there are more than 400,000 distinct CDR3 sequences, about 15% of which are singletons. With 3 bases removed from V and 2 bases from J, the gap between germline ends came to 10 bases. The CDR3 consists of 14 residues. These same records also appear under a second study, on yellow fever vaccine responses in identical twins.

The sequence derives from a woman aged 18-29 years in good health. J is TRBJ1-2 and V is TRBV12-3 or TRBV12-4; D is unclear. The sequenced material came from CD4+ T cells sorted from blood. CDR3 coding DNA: TGTGCCAGCAGTTTTAGGACGGTGAACTATGGCTACACCTTC. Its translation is CASSFRTVNYGYTF.